Sequencing of this T cell receptor (beta chain) was carried out in a study of blood T cell repertoires in COVID-19. TCRdb's copy holds only in-frame clones and misses some; the assay was immunoSEQ multiplex PCR. The table includes about 370,000 clones, 75% to 90% detected once. Germline CDR1 is KGHDR and CDR2 is SFDVKD. The length of the CDR3 is 12 residues. Germline trimming cut 3 bases from V and 8 bases from J; bases unmatched to any gene: 1. Cohort assignment relied on participant-reported clinical history. This clone was observed a single time. The gene calls are TRBV24-1 and TRBJ1-2; 8 positions match TRBD1. Sequenced: PBMCs or T cells enriched from blood (not recorded which). The origin of this receptor is a man aged 18 to 30 who had recovered from COVID-19. The CDR3 sequence: CATSDGDRGYTF. CDR3 nucleotide sequence: TGTGCCACCAGTGATGGGGACAGGGGCTACACCTTC.